This T cell receptor beta chain emerged from a study of immune cell composition in non-small cell lung cancer. Study outcomes and limitations: In adenocarcinoma, maximal tumour-associated clone frequency tracked TIL tumour reactivity. Smoking pack-years did not significantly correlate with tumour TCR-beta clonality. Squamous lung tumours showed higher top 10 clone scores and clonality than adenocarcinomas.

The trim removed 4 bases at V and 3 bases at J, leaving 9 bases unmatched. Germline V gene data show CDR1 as SGHAT and CDR2 as FQNNGV. This CDR3 is built from 16 residues. As regards this clone: Its antigen remains unknown.

TCRdb's table, derived via immunoSEQ multiplex PCR, lists solely in-frame clones and lacks some. The data show approximately 1,300 clones, with roughly 80% seen just once and approximately 13% held by the top ten. The rearrangement joins TRBV11-2 to TRBJ1-2; 9 bases align to TRBD1. The specimen was lung tumor tissue. This sequence originates from a human donor with non-small cell lung cancer. CDR3 amino acids: CASSSWTGDMDYGYTF. CDR3 coding DNA: TGTGCCAGCAGCTCCTGGACAGGGGATATGGACTATGGCTACACCTTC.